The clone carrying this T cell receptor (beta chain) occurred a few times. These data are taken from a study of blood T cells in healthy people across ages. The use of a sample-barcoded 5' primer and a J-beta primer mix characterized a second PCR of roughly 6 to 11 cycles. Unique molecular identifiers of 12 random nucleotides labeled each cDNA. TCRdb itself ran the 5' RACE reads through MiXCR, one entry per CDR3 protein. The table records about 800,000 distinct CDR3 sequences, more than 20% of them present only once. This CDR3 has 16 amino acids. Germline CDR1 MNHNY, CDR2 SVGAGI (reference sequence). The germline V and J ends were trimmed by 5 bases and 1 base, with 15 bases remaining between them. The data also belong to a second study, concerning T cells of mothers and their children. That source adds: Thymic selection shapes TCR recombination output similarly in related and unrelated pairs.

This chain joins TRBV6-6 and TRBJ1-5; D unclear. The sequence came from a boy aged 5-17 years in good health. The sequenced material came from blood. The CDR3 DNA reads TGTGCCAGCAGTCCGATAGGGCCTGGGAGCAATCAGCCCCAGCATTTT. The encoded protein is CASSPIGPGSNQPQHF.